This T cell receptor beta chain was obtained from a study of cytomegalovirus exposure and HLA in healthy donors. Overall study findings and caveats: In a later analysis, an Asian-associated ancestry cluster reportedly showed fewer N-insertions than the approximately 670-donor mean. Later, an analysis showed that TCR beta chains associated with HLA were more clonally expanded than others that were equally common. Being indistinguishable, some V segments were excluded, TRBV6-2 and TRBV6-3 among them. For TCR beta chains, V- and J-gene trimming was later linked to a missense DCLRE1C variant.

The J segment lost 3 bases and the V segment lost 4 bases, leaving 13 bases of the junction unmatched. CDR1 is ENHRY, CDR2 SYGVKD, per germline. The CDR3 loop spans 17 amino acids. Regarding this clone: Antigen specificity is unknown.

This PCR relied on a set of 60 Vbeta primers and 13 Jbeta primers. Sequenced by immunoSEQ multiplex PCR; TCRdb stores in-frame clones only, minus some. The sample has under 200,000 clones; around 86% are singletons. Sequencing was done on a sample of PBMCs. The source is a girl aged 2-10 years in good health and CMV-seropositive. The J gene is TRBJ2-7, the V gene TRBV10-3; 9 bases line up with TRBD2. The chain's CDR3 is CAISVRTSAPFSYEQYF. CDR3 nucleotide sequence: TGTGCCATCAGTGTTCGGACTAGCGCCCCTTTTAGCTACGAGCAGTACTTC.